This record covers a single T cell receptor beta chain. What it binds is unknown. This entry is derived from a study of identical twins. Study observations and caveats: Possibly, invariant MAIT and iNKT cells partly confounded zero-insertion analyses.

The CDR3 spans 15 residues. V gave up 4 bases and J gave up 2 bases; unmatched junction bases: 7. CDR1 and CDR2 from the germline V gene are SGDLS and YYNGEE. A universal primer binding site was introduced by template switching. The final cDNA contained unique molecular identifiers. TCRdb re-called the 5' RACE reads with MiXCR, one entry per CDR3 protein. The data show about 250,000 distinct CDR3 sequences, around 8.8% seen once. These records were also assigned to another study, of yellow fever vaccine responses in identical twins.

V usage is TRBV9 and J usage is TRBJ1-2; TRBD1 agrees at 8 bases. Sequencing was done on a sample of CD8+ T cells sorted from blood. The receptor was isolated from a woman aged 18-30 years in good health. The chain's CDR3 is CASSPGQGVNYGYTF. In nucleotides, the CDR3 is TGTGCCAGCAGCCCAGGACAGGGAGTGAACTATGGCTACACCTTC. The full variable domain, completed using reference TRBV9 and TRBJ1-2, is DSGVTQTPKHLITATGQRVTLRCSPRSGDLSVYWYQQSLDQGLQFLIQYYNGEERAKGNILERFSAQQFPDLHSELNLSSLELGDSALYFCASSPGQGVNYGYTFGSGTRLTVV.